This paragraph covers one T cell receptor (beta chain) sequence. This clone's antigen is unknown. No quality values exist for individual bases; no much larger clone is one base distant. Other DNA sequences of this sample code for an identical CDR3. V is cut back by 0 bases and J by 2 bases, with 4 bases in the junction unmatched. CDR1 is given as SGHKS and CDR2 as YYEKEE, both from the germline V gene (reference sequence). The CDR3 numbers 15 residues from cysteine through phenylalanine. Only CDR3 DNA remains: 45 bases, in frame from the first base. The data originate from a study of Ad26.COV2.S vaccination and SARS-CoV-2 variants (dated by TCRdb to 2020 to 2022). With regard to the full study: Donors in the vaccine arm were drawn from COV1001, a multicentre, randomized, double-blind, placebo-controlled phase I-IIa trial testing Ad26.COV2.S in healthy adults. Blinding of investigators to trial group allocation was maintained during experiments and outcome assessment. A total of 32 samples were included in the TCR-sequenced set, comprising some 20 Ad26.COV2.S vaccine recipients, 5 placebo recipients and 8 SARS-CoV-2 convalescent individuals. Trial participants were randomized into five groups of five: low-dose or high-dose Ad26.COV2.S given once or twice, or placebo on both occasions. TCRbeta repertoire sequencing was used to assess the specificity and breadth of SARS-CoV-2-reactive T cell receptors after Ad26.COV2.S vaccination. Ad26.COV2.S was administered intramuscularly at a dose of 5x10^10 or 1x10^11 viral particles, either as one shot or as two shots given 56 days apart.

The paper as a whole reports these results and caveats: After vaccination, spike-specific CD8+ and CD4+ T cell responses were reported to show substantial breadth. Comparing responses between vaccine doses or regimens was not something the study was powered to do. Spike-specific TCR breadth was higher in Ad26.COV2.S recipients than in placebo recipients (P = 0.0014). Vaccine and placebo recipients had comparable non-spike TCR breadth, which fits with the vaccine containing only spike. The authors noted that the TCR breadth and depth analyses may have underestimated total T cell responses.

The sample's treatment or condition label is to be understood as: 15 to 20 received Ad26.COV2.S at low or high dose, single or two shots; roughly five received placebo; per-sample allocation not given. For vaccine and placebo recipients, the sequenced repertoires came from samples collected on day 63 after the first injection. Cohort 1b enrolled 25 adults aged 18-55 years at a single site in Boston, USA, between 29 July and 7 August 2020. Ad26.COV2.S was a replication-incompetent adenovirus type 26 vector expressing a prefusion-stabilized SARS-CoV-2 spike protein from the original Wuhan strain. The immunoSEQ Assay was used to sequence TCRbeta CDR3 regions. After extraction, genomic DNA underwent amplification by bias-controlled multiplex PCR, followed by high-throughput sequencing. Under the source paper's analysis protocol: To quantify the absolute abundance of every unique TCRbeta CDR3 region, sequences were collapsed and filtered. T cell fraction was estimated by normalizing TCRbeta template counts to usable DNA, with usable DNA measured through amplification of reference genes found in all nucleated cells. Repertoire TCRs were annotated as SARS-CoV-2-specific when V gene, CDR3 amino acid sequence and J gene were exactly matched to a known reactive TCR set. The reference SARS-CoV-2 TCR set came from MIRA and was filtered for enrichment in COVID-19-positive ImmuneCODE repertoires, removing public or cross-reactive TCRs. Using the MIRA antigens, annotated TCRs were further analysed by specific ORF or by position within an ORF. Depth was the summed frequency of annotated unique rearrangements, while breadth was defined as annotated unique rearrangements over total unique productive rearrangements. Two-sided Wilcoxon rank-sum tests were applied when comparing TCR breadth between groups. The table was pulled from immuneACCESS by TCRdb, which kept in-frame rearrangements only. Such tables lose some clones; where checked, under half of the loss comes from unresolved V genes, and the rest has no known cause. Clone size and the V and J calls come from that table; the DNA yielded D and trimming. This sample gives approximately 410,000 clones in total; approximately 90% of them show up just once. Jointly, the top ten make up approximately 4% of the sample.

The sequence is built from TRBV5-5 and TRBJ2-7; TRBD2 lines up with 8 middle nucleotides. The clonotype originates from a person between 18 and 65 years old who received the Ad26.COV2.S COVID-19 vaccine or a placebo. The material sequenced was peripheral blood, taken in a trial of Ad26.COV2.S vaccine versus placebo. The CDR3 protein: CASSLVLAGTYEQYF. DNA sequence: TGTGCCAGCAGCTTGGTTCTAGCGGGCACCTACGAGCAGTACTTC.